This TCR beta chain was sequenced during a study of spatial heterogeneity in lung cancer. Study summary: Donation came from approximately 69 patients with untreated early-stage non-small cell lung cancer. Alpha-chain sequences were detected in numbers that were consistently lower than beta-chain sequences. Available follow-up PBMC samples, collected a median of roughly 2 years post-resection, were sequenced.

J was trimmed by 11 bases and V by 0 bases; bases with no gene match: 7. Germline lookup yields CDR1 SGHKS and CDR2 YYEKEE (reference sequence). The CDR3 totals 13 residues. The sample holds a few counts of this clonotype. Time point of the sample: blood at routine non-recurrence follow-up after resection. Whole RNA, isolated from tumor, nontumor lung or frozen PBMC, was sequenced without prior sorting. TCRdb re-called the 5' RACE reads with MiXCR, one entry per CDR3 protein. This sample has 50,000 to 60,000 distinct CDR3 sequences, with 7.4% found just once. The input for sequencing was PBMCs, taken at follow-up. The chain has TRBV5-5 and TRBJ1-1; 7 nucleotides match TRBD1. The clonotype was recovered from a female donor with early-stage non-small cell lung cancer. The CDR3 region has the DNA TGTGCCAGCAGCTTGGGACAGGGCGGGGTGGCTTTCTTT. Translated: CASSLGQGGVAFF.